This T cell receptor beta chain appears in the sequencing data of a study of shared clonotypes between healthy human individuals. As concerns this clone: The antigen remains unidentified. At one end, the junction sequence differs from germline, possibly due to a read error.

Positive CCR7 selection of CD45RO-negative cells yielded the naive CD8 cells, and terminally differentiated effector memory CD45RA+ cells were excluded. Whole-study findings and limits: It was observed that roughly 5.4% of naive CD4 clonotypes were shared across a handful of donors. Generally, naive subsets came out with larger estimated richness than memory subsets.

An assay was performed, and its level was deep. Profiling relied on immunoSEQ multiplex PCR, and the TCRdb table lists in-frame clones only, not all of them. This table holds 1.5 million to 2.5 million clones, about 95% found once. Germline CDR1 reads SGDLS; CDR2 reads YYNGEE. CDR3 length: 14 residues. The sequence was collected from a man between 18 and 29 years old in good health. V usage is TRBV9 and J usage is TRBJ2-1; D remains ambiguous. Sequenced: naive CD8+ T cells sorted from blood. The CDR3 region has the DNA TGTGCCGGCAGCCCCGGGTGGGGATCGTACGAGCAGTTCTTC. It specifies CAGSPGWGSYEQFF.